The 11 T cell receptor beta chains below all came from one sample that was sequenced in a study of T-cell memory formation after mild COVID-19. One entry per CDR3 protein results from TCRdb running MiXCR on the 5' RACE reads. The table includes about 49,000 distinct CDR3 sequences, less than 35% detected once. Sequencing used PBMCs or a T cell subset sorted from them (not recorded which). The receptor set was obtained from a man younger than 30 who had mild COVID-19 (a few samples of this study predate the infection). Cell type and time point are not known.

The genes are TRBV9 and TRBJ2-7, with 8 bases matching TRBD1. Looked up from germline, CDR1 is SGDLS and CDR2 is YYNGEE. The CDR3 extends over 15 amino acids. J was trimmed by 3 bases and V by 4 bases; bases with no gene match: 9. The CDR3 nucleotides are TGTGCCAGCAGCCTAGACCTGGACAGGGACTACGAGCAGTACGTC. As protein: CASSLDLDRDYEQYV.

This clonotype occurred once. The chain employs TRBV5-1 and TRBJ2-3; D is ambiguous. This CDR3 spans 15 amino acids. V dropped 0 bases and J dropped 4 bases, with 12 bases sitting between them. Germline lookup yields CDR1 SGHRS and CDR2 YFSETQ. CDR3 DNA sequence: TGCGCCAGCAGCTTGGAGGTCAGCCCGCCAGATACGCAGTATTTT. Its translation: CASSLEVSPPDTQYF.

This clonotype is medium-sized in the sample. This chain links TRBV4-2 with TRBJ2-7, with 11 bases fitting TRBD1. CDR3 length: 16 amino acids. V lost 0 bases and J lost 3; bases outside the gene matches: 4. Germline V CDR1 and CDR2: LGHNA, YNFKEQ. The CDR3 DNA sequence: TGTGCCAGCAGCCAAGATAGGGGGACAGGGGGCTACGAGCAGTACTTC. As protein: CASSQDRGTGGYEQYF.

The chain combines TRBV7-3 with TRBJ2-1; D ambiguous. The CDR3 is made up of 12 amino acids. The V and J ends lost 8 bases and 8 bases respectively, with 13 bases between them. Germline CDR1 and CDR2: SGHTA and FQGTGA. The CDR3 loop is CASAVPGHEQFF. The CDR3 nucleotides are TGTGCCAGCGCCGTCCCCGGACATGAGCAGTTCTTC.

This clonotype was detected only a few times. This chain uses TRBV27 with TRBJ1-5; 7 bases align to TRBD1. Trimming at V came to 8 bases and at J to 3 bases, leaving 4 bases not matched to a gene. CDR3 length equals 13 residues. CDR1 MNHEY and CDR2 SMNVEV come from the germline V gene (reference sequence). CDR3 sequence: CASSTGDNQPQHF. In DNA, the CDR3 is TGTGCCAGCTCAACAGGGGACAATCAGCCCCAGCATTTT.

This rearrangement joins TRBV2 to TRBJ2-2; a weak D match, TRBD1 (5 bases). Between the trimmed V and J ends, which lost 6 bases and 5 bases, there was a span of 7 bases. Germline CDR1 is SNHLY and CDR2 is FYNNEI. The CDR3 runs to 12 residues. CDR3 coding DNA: TGTGCCAGCAGGGGGCTTACCGGGGAGCTGTTTTTT. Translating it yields CASRGLTGELFF.

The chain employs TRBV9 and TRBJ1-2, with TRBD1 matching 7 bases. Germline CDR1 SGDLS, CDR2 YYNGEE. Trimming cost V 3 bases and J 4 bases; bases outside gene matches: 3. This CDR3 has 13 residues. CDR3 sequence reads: CASSGTGVYGYTF. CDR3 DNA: TGTGCCAGCAGCGGAACAGGGGTCTATGGCTACACCTTC. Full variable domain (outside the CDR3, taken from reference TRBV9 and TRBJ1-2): DSGVTQTPKHLITATGQRVTLRCSPRSGDLSVYWYQQSLDQGLQFLIQYYNGEERAKGNILERFSAQQFPDLHSELNLSSLELGDSALYFCASSGTGVYGYTFGSGTRLTVV.

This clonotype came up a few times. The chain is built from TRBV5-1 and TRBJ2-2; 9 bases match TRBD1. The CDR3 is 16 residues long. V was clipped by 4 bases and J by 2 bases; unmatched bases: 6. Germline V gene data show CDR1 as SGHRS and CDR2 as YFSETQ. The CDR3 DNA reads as TGCGCCAGCAGCGTCGGACAGGGGCTAAACACCGGGGAGCTGTTTTTT. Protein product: CASSVGQGLNTGELFF.

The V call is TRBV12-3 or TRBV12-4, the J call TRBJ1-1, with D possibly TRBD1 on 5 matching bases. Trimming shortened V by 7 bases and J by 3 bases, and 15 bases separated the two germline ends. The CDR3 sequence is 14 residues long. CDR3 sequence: CASTITGGDTEAFF. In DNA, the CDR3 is TGTGCCAGCACCATAACCGGGGGGGACACTGAAGCTTTCTTT.

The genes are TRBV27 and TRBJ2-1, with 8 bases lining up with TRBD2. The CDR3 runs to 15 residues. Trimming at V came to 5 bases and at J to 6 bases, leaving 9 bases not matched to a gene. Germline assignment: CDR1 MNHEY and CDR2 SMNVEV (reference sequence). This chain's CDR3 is CASSPWGLGGNEQFF. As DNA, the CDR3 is TGTGCCAGCAGTCCCTGGGGACTAGGTGGCAATGAGCAGTTCTTC.

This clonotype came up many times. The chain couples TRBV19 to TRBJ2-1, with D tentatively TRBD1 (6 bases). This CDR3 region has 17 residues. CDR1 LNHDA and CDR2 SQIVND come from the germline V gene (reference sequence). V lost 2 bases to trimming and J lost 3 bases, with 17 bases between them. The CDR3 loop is CASSIKPLLQGYNEQFF. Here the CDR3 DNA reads TGTGCCAGTAGTATAAAGCCCCTCTTACAGGGCTACAATGAGCAGTTCTTC.